This T cell receptor beta chain was identified in a study of T cell repertoires in cytomegalovirus infection. Overall study: The public TCR beta signatures pointed to both CMV infection and matching HLA type.

The V gene's germline CDR1 is MNHEY and CDR2 SMNVEV (reference sequence). V dropped 3 bases and J dropped 8 bases, with 16 bases sitting between them. CDR3 length: 15 amino acids. MiXCR, run by TCRdb on the reads, gives a single entry per CDR3 protein. This sample yields more than 500,000 distinct CDR3 sequences, of which about 15% are seen a single time; about 24% belongs to the top ten. There are many counts of this clonotype. The chain recombines TRBV27 with TRBJ1-4; no clear D. The sequence derives from a human donor in good health (CMV status not recorded). Some clones in this sample may be carry-over from other donors' samples. Sequencing used CD8+ T cells from PBMCs. The CDR3 loop reads CASSFRARMKEKLFF. The DNA of the CDR3 is TGTGCCAGCAGTTTTCGGGCCAGAATGAAGGAAAAACTGTTTTTT.